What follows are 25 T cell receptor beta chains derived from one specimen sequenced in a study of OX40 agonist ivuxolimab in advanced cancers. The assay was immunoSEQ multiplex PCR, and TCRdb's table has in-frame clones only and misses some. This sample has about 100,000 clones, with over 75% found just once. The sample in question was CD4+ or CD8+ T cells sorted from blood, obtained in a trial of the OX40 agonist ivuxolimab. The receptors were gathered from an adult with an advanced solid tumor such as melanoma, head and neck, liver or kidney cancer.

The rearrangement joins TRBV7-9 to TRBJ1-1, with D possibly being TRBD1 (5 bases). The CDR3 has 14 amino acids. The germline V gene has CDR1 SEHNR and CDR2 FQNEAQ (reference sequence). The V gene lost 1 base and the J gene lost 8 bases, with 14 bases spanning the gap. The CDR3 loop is CASSLDKPYREAFF. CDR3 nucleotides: TGTGCCAGCAGCTTAGATAAACCTTACAGGGAAGCTTTCTTT. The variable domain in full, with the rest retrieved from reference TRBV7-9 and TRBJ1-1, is DTGVSQNPRHKITKRGQNVTFRCDPISEHNRLYWYRQTLGQGPEFLTYFQNEAQLEKSRLLSDRFSAERPKGSFSTLEIQRTEQGDSAMYLCASSLDKPYREAFFGQGTRLTVV.

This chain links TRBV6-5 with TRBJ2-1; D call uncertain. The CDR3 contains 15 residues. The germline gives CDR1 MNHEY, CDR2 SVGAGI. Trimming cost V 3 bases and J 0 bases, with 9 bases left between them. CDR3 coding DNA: TGTGCCAGCAGTTATTCAAGGACCTCCTACAATGAGCAGTTCTTC. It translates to CASSYSRTSYNEQFF.

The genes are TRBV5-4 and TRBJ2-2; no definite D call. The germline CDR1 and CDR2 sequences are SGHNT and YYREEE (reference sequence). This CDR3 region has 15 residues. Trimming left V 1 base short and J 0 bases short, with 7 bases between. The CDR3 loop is CASSLPGPNTGELFF. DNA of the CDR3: TGTGCCAGCAGCTTGCCAGGCCCGAACACCGGGGAGCTGTTTTTT.

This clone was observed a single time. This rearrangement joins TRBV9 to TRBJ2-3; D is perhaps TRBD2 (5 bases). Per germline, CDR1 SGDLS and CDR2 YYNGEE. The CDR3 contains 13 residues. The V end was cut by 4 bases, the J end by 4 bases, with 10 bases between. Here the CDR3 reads CASSLEVADTQYF. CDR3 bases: TGTGCCAGCAGCTTGGAGGTTGCAGATACGCAGTATTTT.

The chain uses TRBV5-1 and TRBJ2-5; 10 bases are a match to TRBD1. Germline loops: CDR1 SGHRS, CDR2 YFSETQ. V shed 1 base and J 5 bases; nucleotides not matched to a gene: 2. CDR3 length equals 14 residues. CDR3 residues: CASSLLDRGETQYF. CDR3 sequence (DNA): TGCGCCAGCAGCTTGCTGGACAGGGGGGAGACCCAGTACTTC.

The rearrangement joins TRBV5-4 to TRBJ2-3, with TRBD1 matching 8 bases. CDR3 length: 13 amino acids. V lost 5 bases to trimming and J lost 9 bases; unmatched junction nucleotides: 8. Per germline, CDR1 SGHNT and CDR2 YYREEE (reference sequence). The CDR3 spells CASRRTQGETQYF. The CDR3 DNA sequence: TGTGCCAGCAGAAGGACACAGGGGGAGACGCAGTATTTT.

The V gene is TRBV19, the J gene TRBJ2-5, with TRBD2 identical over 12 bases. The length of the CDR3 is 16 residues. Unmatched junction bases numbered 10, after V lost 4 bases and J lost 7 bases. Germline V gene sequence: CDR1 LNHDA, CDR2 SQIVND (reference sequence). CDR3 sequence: CASSTGLAGSYWTQYF. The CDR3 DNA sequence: TGTGCCAGTAGTACCGGACTAGCGGGGTCCTATTGGACCCAGTACTTC.

In DNA form, the CDR3 reads TGTGCCAGCAGCTTGGCACCCGGGACAGGGACCTACGAGCAGTACTTC. Translating gives CASSLAPGTGTYEQYF. The V and J genes are TRBV5-5 and TRBJ2-7; TRBD1 agrees at 9 bases. This CDR3 spans 16 amino acids. Trimming at V came to 0 bases and at J to 2 bases, leaving 6 bases not matched to a gene. Germline loops: CDR1 SGHKS, CDR2 YYEKEE (reference sequence).

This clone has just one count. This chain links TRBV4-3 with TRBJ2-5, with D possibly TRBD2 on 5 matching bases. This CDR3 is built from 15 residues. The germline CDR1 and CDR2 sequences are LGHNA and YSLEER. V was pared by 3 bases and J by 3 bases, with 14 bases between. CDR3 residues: CASSQGPSWKETQYF. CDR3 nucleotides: TGCGCCAGCAGCCAGGGCCCTAGCTGGAAAGAGACCCAGTACTTC.

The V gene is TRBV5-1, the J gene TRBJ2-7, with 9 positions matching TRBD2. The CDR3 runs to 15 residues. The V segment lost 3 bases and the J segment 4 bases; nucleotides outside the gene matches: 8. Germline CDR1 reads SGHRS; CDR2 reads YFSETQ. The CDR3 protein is CASSSSSGSSYEQYF. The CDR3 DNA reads TGCGCCAGCAGCTCAAGTAGCGGGAGCTCGTACGAGCAGTACTTC. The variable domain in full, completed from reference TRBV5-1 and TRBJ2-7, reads KAGVTQTPRYLIKTRGQQVTLSCSPISGHRSVSWYQQTPGQGLQFLFEYFSETQRNKGNFPGRFSGRQFSNSRSEMNVSTLELGDSALYLCASSSSSGSSYEQYFGPGTRLTVT.

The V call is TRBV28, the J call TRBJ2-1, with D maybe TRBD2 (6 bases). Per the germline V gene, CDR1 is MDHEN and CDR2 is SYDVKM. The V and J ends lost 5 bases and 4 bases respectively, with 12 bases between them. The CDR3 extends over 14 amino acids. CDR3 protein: CASSLGGMYNEQFF. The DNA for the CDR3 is TGTGCCAGCAGTCTGGGGGGAATGTACAATGAGCAGTTCTTC.

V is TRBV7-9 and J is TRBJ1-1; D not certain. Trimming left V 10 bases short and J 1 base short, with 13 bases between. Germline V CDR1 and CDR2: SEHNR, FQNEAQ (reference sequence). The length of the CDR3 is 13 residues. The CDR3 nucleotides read TGTGCCACCAGGCGGCAGAGGAACACTGAAGCTTTCTTT. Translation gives CATRRQRNTEAFF.

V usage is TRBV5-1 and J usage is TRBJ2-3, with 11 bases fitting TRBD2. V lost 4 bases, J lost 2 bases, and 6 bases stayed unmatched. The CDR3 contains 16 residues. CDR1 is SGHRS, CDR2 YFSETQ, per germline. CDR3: CASSPLAGGVTDTQYF. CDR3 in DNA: TGCGCCAGCAGCCCGCTAGCGGGAGGTGTCACAGATACGCAGTATTTT.

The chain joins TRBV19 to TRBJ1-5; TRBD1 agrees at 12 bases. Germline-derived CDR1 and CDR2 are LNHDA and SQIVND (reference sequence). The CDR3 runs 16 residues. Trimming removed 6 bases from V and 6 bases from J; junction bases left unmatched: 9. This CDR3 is CASRSTGTGGFQPQHF. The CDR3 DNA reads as TGTGCCAGTAGATCCACCGGGACAGGGGGCTTTCAGCCCCAGCATTTT.

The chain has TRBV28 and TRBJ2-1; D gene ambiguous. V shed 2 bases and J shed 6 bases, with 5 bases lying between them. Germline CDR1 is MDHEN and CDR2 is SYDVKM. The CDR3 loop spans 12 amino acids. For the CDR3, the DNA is TGTGCCAGCAGTTTACAGCTCAATGAGCAGTTCTTC. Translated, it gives CASSLQLNEQFF.

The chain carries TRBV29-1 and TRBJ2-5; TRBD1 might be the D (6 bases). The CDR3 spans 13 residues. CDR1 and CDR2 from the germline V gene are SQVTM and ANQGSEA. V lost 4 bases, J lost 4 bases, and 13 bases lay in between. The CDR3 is CSVGFTGRETQYF. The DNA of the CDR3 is TGCAGCGTTGGGTTTACAGGGAGAGAGACCCAGTACTTC.

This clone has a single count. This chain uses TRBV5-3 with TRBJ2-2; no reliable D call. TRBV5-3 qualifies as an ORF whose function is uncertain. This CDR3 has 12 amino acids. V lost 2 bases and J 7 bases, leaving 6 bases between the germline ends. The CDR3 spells CARSFRGGELFF. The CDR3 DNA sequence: TGTGCCAGAAGCTTCCGCGGCGGGGAGCTGTTTTTT.

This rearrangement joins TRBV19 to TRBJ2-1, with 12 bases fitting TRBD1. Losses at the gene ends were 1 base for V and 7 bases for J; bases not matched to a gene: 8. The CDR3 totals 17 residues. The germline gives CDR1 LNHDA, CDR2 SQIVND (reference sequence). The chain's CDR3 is CASSIATGQGALNEQFF. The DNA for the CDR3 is TGTGCCAGTAGTATAGCCACGGGACAGGGGGCGCTGAATGAGCAGTTCTTC.

Here the CDR3 reads CASRLTGGSYEQYF. CDR3 nucleotide sequence: TGTGCCAGCAGACTAACAGGGGGCTCCTACGAGCAGTACTTC. The V gene is TRBV6-5, the J gene TRBJ2-7; 8 nucleotides match TRBD1. Per the germline V gene, CDR1 is MNHEY and CDR2 is SVGAGI. Germline trimming cut 6 bases from V and 0 bases from J; bases unmatched to any gene: 4. This CDR3 contains 14 residues.

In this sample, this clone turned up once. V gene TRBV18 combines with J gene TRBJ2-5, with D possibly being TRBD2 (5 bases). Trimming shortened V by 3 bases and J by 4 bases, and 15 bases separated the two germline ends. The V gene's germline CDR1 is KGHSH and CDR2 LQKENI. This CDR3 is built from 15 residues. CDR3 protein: CASSPSLTRRETQYF. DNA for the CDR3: TGTGCCAGCTCACCCTCACTCACTAGACGAGAGACCCAGTACTTC.

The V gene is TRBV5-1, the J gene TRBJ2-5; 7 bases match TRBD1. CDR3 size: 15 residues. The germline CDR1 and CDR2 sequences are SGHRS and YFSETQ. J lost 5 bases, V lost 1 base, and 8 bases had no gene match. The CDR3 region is CASSLLGQAWETQYF. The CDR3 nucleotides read TGCGCCAGCAGCTTGTTAGGACAGGCCTGGGAGACCCAGTACTTC.

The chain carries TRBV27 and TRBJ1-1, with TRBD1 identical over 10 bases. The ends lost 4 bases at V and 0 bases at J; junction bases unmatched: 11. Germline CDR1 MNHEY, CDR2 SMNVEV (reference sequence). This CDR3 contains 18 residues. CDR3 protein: CASSSSPGQGPMNTEAFF. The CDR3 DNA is TGTGCCAGCAGTTCATCTCCGGGACAGGGGCCGATGAACACTGAAGCTTTCTTT.

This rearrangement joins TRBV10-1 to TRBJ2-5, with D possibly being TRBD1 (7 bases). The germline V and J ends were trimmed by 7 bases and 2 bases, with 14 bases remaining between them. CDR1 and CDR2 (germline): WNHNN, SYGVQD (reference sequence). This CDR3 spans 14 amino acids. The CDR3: CASIRRGPQETQYF. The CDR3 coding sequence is TGCGCCAGCATAAGGAGGGGGCCTCAAGAGACCCAGTACTTC.

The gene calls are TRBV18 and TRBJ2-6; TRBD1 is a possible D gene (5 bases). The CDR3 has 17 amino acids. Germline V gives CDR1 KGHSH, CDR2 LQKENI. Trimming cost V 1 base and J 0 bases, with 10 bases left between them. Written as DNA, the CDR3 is TGTGCCAGCTCACCACAGGGGTCCTCCTCTGGGGCCAACGTCCTGACTTTC. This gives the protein CASSPQGSSSGANVLTF.

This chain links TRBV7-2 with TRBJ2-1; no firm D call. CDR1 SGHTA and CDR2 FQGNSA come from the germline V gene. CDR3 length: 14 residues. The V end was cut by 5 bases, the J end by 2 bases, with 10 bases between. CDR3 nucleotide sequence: TGTGCCAGCAGCCTGAGTGGTACCTACAATGAGCAGTTCTTC. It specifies CASSLSGTYNEQFF.